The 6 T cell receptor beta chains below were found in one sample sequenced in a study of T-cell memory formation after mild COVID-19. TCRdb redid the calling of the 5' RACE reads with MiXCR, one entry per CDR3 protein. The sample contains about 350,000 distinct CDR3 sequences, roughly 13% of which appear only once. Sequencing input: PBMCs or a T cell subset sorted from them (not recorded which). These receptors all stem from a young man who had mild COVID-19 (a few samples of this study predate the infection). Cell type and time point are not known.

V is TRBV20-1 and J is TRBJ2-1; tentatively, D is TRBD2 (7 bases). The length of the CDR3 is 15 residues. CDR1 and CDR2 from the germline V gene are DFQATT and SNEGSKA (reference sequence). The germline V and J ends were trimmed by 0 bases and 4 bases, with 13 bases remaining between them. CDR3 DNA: TGCAGTGCTAGAGAGGGCGGGGGCCGATACAATGAGCAGTTCTTC. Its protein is CSAREGGGRYNEQFF.

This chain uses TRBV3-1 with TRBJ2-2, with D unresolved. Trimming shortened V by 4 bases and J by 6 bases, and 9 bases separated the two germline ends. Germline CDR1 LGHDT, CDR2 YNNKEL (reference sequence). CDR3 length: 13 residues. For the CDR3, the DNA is TGTGCCAGCAGCCCCTTCGAAGCCGGGGAGCTGTTTTTT. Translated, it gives CASSPFEAGELFF.

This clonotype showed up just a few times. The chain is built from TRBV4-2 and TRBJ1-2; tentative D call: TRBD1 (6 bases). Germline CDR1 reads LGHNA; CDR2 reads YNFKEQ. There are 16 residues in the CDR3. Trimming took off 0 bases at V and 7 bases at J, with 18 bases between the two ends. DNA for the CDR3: TGTGCCAGCAGCCAAGATTTCGGTCAGGGGAGACTTGGCTACACCTTC. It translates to CASSQDFGQGRLGYTF.

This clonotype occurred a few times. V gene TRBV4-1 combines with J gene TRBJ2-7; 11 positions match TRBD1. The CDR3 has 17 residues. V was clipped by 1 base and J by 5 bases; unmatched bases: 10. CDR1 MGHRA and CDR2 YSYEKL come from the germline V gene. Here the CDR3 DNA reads TGCGCCAGCAGCCAAGGAATTCCGGGACAGGGGGGCCACGAGCAGTACTTC. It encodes CASSQGIPGQGGHEQYF.

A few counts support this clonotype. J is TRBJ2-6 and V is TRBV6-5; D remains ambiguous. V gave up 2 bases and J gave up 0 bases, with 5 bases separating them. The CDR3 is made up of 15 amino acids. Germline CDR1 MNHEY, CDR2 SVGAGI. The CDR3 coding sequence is TGTGCCAGCAGTTACGGGTTCTCTGGGGCCAACGTCCTGACTTTC. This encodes CASSYGFSGANVLTF.

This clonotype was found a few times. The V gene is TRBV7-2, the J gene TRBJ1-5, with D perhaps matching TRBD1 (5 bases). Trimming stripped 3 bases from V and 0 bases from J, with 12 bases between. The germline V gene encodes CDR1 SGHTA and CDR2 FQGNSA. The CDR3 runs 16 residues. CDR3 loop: CASSFQGGGSNQPQHF. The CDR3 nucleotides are TGTGCCAGCAGCTTCCAGGGCGGAGGTAGCAATCAGCCCCAGCATTTT.